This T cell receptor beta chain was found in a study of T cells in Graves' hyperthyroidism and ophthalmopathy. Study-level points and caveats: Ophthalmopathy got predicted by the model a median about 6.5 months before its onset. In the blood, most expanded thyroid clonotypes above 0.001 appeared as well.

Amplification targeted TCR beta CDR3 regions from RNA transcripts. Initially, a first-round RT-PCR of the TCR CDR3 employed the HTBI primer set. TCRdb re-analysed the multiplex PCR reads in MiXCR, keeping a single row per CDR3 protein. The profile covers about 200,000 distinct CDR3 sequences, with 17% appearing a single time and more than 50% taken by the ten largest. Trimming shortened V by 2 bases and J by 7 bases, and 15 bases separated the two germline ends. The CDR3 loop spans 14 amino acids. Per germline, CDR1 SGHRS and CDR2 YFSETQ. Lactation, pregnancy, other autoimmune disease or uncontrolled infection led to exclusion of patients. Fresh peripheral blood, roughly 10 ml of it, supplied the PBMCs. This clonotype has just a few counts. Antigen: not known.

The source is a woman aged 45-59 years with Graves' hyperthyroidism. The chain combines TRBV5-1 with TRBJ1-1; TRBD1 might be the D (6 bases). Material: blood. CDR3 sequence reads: CASSFTGRAGEAFF. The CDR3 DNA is TGCGCCAGCAGCTTCACAGGGAGGGCTGGTGAAGCTTTCTTT.